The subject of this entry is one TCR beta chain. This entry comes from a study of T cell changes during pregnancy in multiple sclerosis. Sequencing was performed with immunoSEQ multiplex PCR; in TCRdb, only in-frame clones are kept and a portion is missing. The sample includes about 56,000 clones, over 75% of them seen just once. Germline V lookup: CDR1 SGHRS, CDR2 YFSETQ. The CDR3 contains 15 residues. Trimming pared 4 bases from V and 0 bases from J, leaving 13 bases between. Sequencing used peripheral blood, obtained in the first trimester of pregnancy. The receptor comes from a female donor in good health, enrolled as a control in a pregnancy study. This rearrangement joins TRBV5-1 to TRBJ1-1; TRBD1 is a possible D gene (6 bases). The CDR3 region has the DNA TGCGCCAGCAGCGCCGGGACAATCATGAACACTGAAGCTTTCTTT. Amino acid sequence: CASSAGTIMNTEAFF.